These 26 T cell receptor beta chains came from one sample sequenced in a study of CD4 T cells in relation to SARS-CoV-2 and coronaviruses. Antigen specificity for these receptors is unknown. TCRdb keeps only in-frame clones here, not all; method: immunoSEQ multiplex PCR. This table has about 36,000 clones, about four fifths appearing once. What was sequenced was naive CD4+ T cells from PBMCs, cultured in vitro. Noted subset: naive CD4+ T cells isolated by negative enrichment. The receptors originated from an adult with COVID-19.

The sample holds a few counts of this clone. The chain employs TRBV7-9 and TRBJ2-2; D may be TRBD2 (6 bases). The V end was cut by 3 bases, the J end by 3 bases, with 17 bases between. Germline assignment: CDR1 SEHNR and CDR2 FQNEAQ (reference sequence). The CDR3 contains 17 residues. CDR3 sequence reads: CASSFWFGGNYTGELFF. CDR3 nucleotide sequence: TGTGCCAGCAGCTTTTGGTTCGGGGGAAATTACACCGGGGAGCTGTTTTTT.

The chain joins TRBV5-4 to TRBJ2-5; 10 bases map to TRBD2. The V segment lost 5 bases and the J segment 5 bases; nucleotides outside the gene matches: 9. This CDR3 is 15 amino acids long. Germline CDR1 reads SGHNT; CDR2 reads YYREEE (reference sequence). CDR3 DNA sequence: TGTGCCAGCAGTCCAGCGGGGGGGAGTCAGGAGACCCAGTACTTC. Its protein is CASSPAGGSQETQYF.

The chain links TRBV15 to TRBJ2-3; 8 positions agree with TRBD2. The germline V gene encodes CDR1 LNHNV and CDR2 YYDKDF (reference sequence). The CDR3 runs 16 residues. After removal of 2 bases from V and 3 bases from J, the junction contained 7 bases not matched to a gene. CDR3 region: CATSRTREGPTDTQYF. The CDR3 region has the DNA TGTGCCACCAGCAGAACTCGGGAGGGCCCAACAGATACGCAGTATTTT. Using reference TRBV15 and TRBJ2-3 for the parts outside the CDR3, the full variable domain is DAMVIQNPRYQVTQFGKPVTLSCSQTLNHNVMYWYQQKSSQAPKLLFHYYDKDFNNEADTPDNFQSRRPNTSFCFLDIRSPGLGDTAMYLCATSRTREGPTDTQYFGPGTRLTVL.

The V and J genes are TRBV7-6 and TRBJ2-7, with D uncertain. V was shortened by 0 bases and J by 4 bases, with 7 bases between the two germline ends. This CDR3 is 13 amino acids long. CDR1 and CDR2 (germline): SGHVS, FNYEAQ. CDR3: CASSLAWGYEQYF. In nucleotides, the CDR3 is TGTGCCAGCAGCTTAGCGTGGGGTTACGAGCAGTACTTC.

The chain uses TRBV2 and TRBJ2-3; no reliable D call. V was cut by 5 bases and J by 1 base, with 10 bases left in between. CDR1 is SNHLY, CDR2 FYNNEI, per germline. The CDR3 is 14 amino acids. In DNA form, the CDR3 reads TGTGCCAGCAGTTTCCTGACACGCACAGATACGCAGTATTTT. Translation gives CASSFLTRTDTQYF.

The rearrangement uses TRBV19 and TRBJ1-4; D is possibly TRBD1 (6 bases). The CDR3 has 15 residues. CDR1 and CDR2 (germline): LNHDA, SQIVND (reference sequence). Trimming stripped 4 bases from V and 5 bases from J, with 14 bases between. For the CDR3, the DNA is TGTGCCAGTAGTAGACAGGTGCCGAGAAATGAAAAACTGTTTTTT. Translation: CASSRQVPRNEKLFF. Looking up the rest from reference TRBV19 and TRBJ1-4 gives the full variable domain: DGGITQSPKYLFRKEGQNVTLSCEQNLNHDAMYWYRQDPGQGLRLIYYSQIVNDFQKGDIAEGYSVSREKKESFPLTVTSAQKNPTAFYLCASSRQVPRNEKLFFGSGTQLSVL.

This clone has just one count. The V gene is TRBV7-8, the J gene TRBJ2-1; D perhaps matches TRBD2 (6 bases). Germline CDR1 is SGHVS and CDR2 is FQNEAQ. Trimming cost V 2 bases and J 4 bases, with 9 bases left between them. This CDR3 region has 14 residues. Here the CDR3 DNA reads TGTGCCAGCAGCTTACTAGCGCCATACAATGAGCAGTTCTTC. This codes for CASSLLAPYNEQFF.

The CDR3 here is CASSSGGVLVVTGELFF. The CDR3 DNA reads TGTGCCAGCAGCTCGGGGGGGGTCCTGGTGGTCACCGGGGAGCTGTTTTTT. The chain employs TRBV7-8 and TRBJ2-2, with 8 nucleotides matching TRBD2. The CDR3 has 17 amino acids. J was trimmed by 4 bases and V by 4 bases; bases with no gene match: 11. Germline-derived CDR1 and CDR2 are SGHVS and FQNEAQ.

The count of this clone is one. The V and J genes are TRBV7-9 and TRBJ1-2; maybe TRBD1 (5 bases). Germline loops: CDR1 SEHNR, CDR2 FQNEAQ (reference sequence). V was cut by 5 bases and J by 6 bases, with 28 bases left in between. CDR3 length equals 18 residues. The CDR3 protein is CASSQEGHPNRPRNGYTF. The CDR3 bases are TGTGCCAGCAGCCAAGAAGGCCACCCTAACAGGCCAAGGAATGGCTACACCTTC.

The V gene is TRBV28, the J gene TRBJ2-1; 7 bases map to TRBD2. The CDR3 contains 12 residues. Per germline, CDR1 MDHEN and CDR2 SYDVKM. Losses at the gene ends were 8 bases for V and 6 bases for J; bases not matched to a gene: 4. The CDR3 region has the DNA TGTGCCAGCGGGAGGGTAGGCAATGAGCAGTTCTTC. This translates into CASGRVGNEQFF.

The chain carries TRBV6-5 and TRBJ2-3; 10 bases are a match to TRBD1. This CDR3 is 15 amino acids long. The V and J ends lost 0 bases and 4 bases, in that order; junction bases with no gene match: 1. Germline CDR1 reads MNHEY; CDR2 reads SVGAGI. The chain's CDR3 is CASSYSTGGADTQYF. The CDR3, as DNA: TGTGCCAGCAGTTACTCGACAGGGGGCGCAGATACGCAGTATTTT.

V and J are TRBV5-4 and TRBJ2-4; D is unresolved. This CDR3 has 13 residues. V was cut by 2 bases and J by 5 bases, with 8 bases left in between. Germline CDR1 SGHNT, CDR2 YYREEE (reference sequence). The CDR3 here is CASSFGEQNIQYF. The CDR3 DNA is TGTGCCAGCAGCTTCGGTGAGCAAAACATTCAGTACTTC.

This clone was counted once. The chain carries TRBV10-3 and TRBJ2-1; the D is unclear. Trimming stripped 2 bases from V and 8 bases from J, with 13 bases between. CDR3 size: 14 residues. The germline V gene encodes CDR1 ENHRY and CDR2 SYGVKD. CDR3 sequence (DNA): TGTGCCATCAGTGAGCTGAGATTATCGGATGAGCAGTTCTTC. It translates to CAISELRLSDEQFF.

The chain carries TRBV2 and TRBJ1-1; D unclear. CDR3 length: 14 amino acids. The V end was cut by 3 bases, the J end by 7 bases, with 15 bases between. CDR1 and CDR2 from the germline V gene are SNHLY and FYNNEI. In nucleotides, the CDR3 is TGTGCCAGCAGTGATGCTTCGGCAGAACTTGAAGCTTTCTTT. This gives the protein CASSDASAELEAFF.

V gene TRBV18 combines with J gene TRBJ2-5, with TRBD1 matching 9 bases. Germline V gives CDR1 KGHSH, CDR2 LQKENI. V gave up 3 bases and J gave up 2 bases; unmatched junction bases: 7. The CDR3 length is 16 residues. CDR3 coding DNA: TGTGCCAGCTCACCTATACCGACAGGGGGTCAAGAGACCCAGTACTTC. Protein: CASSPIPTGGQETQYF.

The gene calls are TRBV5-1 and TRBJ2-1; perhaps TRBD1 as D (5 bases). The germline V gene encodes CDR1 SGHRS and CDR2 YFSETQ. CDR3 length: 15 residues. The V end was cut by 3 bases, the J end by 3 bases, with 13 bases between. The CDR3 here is CASSSQGVIYNEQFF. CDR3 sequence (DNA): TGCGCCAGCAGCTCCCAGGGTGTAATCTACAATGAGCAGTTCTTC.

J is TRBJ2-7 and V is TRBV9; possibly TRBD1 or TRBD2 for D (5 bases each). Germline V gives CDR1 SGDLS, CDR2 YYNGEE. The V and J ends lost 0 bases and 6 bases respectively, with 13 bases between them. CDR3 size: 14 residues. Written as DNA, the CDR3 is TGTGCCAGCAGCGTAGCTGATGGGACGGTCGAGCAGTACTTC. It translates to CASSVADGTVEQYF.

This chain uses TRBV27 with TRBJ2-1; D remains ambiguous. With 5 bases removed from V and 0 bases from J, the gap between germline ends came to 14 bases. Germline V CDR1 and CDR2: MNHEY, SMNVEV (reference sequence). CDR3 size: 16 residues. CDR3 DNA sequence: TGTGCCAGCAGTCTCTTGGCCCCTAGCTCCTACAATGAGCAGTTCTTC. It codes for CASSLLAPSSYNEQFF.

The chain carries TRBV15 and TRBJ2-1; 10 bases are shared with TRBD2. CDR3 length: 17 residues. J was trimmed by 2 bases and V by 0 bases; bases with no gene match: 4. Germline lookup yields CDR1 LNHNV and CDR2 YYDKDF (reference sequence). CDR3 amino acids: CATSRDPSGGAYNEQFF. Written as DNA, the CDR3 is TGTGCCACCAGCAGAGACCCTAGCGGGGGAGCCTACAATGAGCAGTTCTTC.

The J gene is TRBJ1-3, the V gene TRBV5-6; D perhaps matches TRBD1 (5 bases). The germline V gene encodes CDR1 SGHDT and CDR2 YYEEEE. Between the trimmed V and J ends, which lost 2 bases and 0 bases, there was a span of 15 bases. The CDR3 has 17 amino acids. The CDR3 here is CASSFFSGLVSGNTIYF. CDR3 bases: TGTGCCAGCAGCTTTTTTTCGGGACTGGTCTCTGGAAACACCATATATTTT.

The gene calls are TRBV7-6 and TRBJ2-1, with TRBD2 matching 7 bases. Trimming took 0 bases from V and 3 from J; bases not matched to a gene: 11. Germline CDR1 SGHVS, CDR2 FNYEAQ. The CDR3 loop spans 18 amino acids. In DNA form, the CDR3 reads TGTGCCAGCAGCTTAGCCTCCCCTAGCGGAGGAGTCTACAATGAGCAGTTCTTC. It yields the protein CASSLASPSGGVYNEQFF.

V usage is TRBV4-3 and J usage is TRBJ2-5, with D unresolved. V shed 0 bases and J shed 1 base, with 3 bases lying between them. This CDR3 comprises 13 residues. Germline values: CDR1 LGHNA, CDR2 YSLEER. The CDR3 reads CASSQDIQETQYF. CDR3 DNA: TGCGCCAGCAGCCAAGATATCCAAGAGACCCAGTACTTC.

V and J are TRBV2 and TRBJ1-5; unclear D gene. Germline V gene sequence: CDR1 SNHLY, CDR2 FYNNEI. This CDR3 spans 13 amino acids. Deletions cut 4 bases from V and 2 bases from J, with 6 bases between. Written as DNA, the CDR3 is TGTGCCAGCAGTGTTGAAGGCAATCAGCCCCAGCATTTT. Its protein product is CASSVEGNQPQHF.

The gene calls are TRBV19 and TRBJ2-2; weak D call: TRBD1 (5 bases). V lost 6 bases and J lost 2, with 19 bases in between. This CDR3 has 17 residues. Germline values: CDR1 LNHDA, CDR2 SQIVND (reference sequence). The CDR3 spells CASSPLVGGANTGELFF. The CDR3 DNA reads TGTGCCAGTAGCCCCCTTGTAGGTGGGGCCAACACCGGGGAGCTGTTTTTT.

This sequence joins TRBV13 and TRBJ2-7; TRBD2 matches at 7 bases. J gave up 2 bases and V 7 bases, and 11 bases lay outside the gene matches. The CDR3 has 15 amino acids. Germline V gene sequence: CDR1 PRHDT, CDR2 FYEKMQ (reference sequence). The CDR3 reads CASTSGRAGPYEQYF. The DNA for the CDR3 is TGTGCCAGCACTTCCGGGAGAGCGGGACCCTACGAGCAGTACTTC.

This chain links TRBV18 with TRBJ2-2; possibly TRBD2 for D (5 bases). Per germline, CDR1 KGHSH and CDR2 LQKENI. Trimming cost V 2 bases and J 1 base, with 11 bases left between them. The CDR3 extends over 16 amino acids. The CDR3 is CASSPITGKNTGELFF. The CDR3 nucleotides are TGTGCCAGCTCACCAATTACGGGAAAGAACACCGGGGAGCTGTTTTTT.